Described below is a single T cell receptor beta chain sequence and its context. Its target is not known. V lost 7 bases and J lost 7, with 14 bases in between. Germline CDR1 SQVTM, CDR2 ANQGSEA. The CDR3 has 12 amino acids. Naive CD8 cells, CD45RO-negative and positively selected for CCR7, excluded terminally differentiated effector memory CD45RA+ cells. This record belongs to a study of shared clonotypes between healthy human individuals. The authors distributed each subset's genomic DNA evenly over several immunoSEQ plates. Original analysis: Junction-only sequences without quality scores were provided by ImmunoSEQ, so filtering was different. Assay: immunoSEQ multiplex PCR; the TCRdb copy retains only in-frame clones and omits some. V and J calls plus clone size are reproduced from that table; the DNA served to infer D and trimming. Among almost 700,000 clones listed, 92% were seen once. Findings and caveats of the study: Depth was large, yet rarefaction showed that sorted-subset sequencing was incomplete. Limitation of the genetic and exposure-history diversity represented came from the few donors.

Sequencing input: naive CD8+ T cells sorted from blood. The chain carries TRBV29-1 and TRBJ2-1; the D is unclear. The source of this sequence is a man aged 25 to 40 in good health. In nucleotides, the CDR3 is TGCAGCGACAAGTCATATAAGAATGAGCAGTTCTTC. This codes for CSDKSYKNEQFF.